Many counts were recorded for the clone carrying this T cell receptor beta chain. Its antigen is unknown. TCRdb ran MiXCR on the 5' RACE reads and lists one entry per CDR3 protein. Among some 70,000 distinct CDR3 sequences listed, approximately 7% were seen once. The data originate from a study of T cells after yellow fever vaccination. General study points: In FACS-sorted repertoires, abundant clonotypes from the bulk population could appear as contaminants. The CD4 compartment and the CD8 compartment contained a small share of clonotypes in common. Booster sampling recovered most clones from primary vaccination (96% CD4, around 90% CD8).

This CDR3 comprises 14 residues. CDR1 and CDR2 (germline): SEHNR, FQNEAQ (reference sequence). V lost 1 base, J lost 1 base, and 4 bases lay in between. This TCR came from a man aged 18 to 30 who received the YFV17D yellow fever vaccine. The sample was CD8+ T cells sorted from PBMCs, taken about 41 days after the first yellow fever vaccination. This chain links TRBV7-9 with TRBJ2-2; no definite D call. CDR3 DNA sequence: TGTGCCAGCAGCTTAGAATTGAACACCGGGGAGCTGTTTTTT. This codes for CASSLELNTGELFF.